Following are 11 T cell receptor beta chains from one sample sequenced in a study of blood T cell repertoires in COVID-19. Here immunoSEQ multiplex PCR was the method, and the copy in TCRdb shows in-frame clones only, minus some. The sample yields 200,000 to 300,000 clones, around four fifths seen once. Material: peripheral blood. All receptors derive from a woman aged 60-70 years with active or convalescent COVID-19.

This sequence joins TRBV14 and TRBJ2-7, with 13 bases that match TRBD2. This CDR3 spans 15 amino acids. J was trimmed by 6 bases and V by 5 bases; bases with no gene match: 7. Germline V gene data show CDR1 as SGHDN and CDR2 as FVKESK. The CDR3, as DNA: TGTGCCAGCAGCGATACTAGCGGGAGGGCCGCCGAGCAGTACTTC. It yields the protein CASSDTSGRAAEQYF.

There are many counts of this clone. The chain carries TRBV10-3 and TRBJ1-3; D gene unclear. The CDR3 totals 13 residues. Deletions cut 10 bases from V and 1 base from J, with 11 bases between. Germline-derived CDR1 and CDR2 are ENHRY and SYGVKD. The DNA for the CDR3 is TGTGCCACCGAACAGCCGTCTGGAAACACCATATATTTT. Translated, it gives CATEQPSGNTIYF.

The CDR3 sequence is CASSLQTEGYTF. CDR3 DNA sequence: TGTGCCAGCTCACTTCAAACAGAAGGCTACACCTTC. The gene calls are TRBV18 and TRBJ1-2; D gene uncertain. Looked up from germline, CDR1 is KGHSH and CDR2 is LQKENI. This CDR3 is built from 12 residues. V lost 4 bases and J lost 8, with 11 bases in between.

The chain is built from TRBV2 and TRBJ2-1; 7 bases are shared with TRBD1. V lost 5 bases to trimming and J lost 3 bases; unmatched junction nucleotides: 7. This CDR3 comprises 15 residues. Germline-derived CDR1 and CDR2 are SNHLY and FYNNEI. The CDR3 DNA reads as TGTGCCAGCAGTCCGACAGGGTTATTCTACAATGAGCAGTTCTTC. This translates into CASSPTGLFYNEQFF.

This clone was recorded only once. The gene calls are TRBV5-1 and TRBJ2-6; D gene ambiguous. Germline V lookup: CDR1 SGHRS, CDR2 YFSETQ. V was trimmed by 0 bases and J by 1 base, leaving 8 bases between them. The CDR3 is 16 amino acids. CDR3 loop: CASSLVLQSGANVLTF. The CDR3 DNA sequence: TGCGCCAGCAGCTTGGTACTTCAATCTGGGGCCAACGTCCTGACTTTC.

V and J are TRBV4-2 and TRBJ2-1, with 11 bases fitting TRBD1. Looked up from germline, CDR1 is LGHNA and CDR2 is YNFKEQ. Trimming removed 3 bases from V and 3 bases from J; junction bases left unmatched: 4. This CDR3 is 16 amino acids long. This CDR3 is CASSQTGTGGYNEQFF. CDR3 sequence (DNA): TGTGCCAGCAGCCAGACCGGGACAGGGGGCTACAATGAGCAGTTCTTC.

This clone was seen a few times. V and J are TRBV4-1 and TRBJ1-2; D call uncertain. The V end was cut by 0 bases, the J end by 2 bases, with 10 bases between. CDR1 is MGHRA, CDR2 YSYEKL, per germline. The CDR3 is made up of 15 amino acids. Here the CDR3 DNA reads TGCGCCAGCAGCCAAGAAGCTTTTCAAAACTATGGCTACACCTTC. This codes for CASSQEAFQNYGYTF.

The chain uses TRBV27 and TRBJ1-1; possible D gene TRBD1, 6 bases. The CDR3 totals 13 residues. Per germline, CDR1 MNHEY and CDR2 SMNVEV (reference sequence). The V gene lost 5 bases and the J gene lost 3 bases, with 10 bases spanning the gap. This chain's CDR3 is CASSGGWDTEAFF. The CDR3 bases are TGTGCCAGCAGTGGGGGCTGGGACACTGAAGCTTTCTTT.

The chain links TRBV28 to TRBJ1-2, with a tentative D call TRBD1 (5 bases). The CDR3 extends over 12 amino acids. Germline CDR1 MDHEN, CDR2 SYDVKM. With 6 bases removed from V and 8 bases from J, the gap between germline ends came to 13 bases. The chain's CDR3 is CASSPPQGGYTF. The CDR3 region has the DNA TGTGCCAGCAGCCCCCCCCAGGGCGGCTACACCTTC.

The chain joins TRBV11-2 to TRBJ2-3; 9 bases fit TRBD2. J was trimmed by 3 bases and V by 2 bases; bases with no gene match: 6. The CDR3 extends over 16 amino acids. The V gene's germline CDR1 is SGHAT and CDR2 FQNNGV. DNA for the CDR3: TGTGCCAGCAGCTTAAGAGGCGGGGGGGGAACAGATACGCAGTATTTT. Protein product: CASSLRGGGGTDTQYF.

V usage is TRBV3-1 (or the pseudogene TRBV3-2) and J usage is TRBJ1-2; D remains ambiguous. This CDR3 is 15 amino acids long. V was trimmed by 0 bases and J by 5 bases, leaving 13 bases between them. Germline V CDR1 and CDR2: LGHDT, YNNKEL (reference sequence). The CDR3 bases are TGTGCCAGCAGCCAAGATGCGGCAGCACGTTATGGCTACACCTTC. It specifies CASSQDAAARYGYTF.